This TCR beta chain was captured in a study of T cells after yellow fever vaccination. Points on this clonotype: The antigen is not known. The junction departs from germline at one end; a sequencing error may be responsible.

Whole-study results and caveats: The study re-detected most primary-vaccination clones after the booster (roughly 96% CD4, 88% CD8).

By 5'RACE template switching, TCR cDNA was produced, with a universal primer site and UMIs added in the process. TCRdb reprocessed the 5' RACE reads via MiXCR and lists one record per CDR3 protein. Counted here are approximately 90,000 distinct CDR3 sequences, about 5.8% occurring once; the ten biggest clones make up 35% to 50%. The source of this sequence is a man in his late teens or twenties who received the YFV17D yellow fever vaccine. Sequenced here: CD8+ T cells sorted from PBMCs, sampled 10 days after the yellow fever booster vaccination.

The CDR3 sequence: CASSFPDRGNSEAFF. The CDR3 bases are TGTGCCAGCAGCTTTCCGGACAGGGGGAACTCTGAAGCTTTCTTT. This rearrangement joins TRBV7-9 to TRBJ1-1; 10 bases are a match to TRBD1. The CDR3 loop spans 15 amino acids. In germline, CDR1 is SEHNR, CDR2 FQNEAQ (reference sequence).